What follows describes a single T cell receptor beta chain. Antigen specificity is unknown. The protocol was immunoSEQ multiplex PCR, while the TCRdb copy is restricted to in-frame clones and leaves out a portion. Among around 320,000 clones listed, around 81% were seen once. The data were obtained in a study of Ad26.COV2.S vaccination and SARS-CoV-2 variants. Study-wide results and limits: Breadth and depth estimates from TCRs may understate total T cell responses.

The J segment lost 6 bases and the V segment lost 8 bases, leaving 12 bases of the junction unmatched. This CDR3 is built from 15 residues. CDR1 and CDR2 from the germline V gene are SGHAT and FQNNGV. The treatment: around 19 received Ad26.COV2.S at low or high dose, single or two shots; 5 received placebo; per-sample allocation not given. Collection of samples fell on day 63 after the first vaccine or placebo injection. The sample here was peripheral blood, taken in a trial of Ad26.COV2.S vaccine versus placebo. The rearrangement links TRBV11-2 to TRBJ2-1; 8 bases fit TRBD2. This TCR was sampled from a person between 18 and 65 years old who received the Ad26.COV2.S COVID-19 vaccine or a placebo. The CDR3 nucleotides read TGTGCCAGCGGGCGTCGGGGGGGGAATGGCAATGAGCAGTTCTTC. This gives the protein CASGRRGGNGNEQFF.